This passage covers 31 T cell receptor beta chains from one sample sequenced in a study of shared clonotypes between healthy human individuals. The repertoire was sequenced with immunoSEQ multiplex PCR; TCRdb's copy has only in-frame clones and lacks some. The sample contains over a million clones, just under 99% of which appear only once. Sequencing used naive CD4+ T cells sorted from blood. The subset denotes: CD45RA+ positively selected. The receptors originated from a man younger than 40 in good health.

A single count supports this clone. The chain couples TRBV2 to TRBJ1-3; no definite D call. The germline V gene has CDR1 SNHLY and CDR2 FYNNEI. This CDR3 contains 17 residues. Trimming stripped 4 bases from V and 2 bases from J, with 18 bases between. The CDR3 region is CASSVGPWRVPGNTIYF. CDR3 sequence (DNA): TGTGCCAGCAGTGTCGGGCCCTGGCGGGTCCCTGGAAACACCATATATTTT.

The chain is built from TRBV13 and TRBJ1-2; TRBD1 is a possible D gene (5 bases). Trimming removed 5 bases at V and 1 base at J, with 23 bases between. This CDR3 is 18 amino acids long. Germline values: CDR1 PRHDT, CDR2 FYEKMQ (reference sequence). CDR3 sequence reads: CASSPRQTTTMFNYGYTF. As DNA, the CDR3 is TGTGCCAGCAGCCCCCGACAGACTACAACCATGTTTAACTATGGCTACACCTTC.

This rearrangement joins TRBV5-1 to TRBJ2-7, with D perhaps TRBD2 (6 bases). The CDR3 covers 15 residues. CDR1 is SGHRS and CDR2 is YFSETQ in the germline V gene. The V gene lost 0 bases and the J gene lost 6 bases, with 16 bases spanning the gap. CDR3: CASSLARTTLGEQYF. DNA for the CDR3: TGCGCCAGCAGCTTGGCCCGGACTACATTAGGCGAGCAGTACTTC.

This chain uses TRBV5-1 with TRBJ2-1; D is undetermined. The CDR3 length is 13 residues. Germline CDR1 reads SGHRS; CDR2 reads YFSETQ. V was trimmed by 2 bases and J by 9 bases, leaving 12 bases between them. Here the CDR3 reads CASSLTTEGEQFF. The CDR3 bases are TGCGCCAGCAGCTTAACGACTGAAGGTGAGCAGTTCTTC.

V and J are TRBV6-5 and TRBJ2-1, with 13 bases that match TRBD2. Germline loops: CDR1 MNHEY, CDR2 SVGAGI. This CDR3 region has 15 residues. Unmatched junction bases numbered 3, after V lost 6 bases and J lost 4 bases. The CDR3 is CASSVTSGRYNEQFF. The CDR3, as DNA: TGTGCCAGCAGCGTGACTAGCGGGAGGTACAATGAGCAGTTCTTC.

The genes are TRBV2 and TRBJ2-1; 10 nucleotides align to TRBD2. The trim removed 8 bases at V and 0 bases at J, leaving 4 bases unmatched. Germline CDR1 is SNHLY and CDR2 is FYNNEI. The CDR3 spans 15 residues. The CDR3 here is CASATSGASYNEQFF. CDR3 nucleotides: TGTGCCAGCGCTACTAGCGGGGCCTCCTACAATGAGCAGTTCTTC.

Note on this clone: One end of the junction fails to match germline, which may point to a read error. This sequence joins TRBV7-7 and TRBJ2-5; D remains unclear. The germline V gene has CDR1 SSHAT and CDR2 FNYEAQ (reference sequence). This CDR3 contains 14 residues. The CDR3 DNA reads as TGTGCTAGCAGCTTAGATGGCTCCTCGGGCACCCAGTACTTC. Protein sequence: CASSLDGSSGTQYF.

This chain uses TRBV6-1 with TRBJ1-5, with 9 bases fitting TRBD1. This CDR3 has 14 residues. J gave up 4 bases and V 7 bases, and 5 bases lay outside the gene matches. Per the germline V gene, CDR1 is MNHNS and CDR2 is SASEGT. The CDR3 bases are TGTGCCAGCACCCGGACAGGGGCTAATCAGCCCCAGCATTTT. It specifies CASTRTGANQPQHF.

The rearrangement uses TRBV27 and TRBJ1-3; D unresolved. CDR1 and CDR2 (germline): MNHEY, SMNVEV (reference sequence). This CDR3 has 15 residues. V lost 4 bases and J lost 2, with 12 bases in between. As DNA, the CDR3 is TGTGCCAGCAGTTGGTTGCCCCTGACTGGAAACACCATATATTTT. It specifies CASSWLPLTGNTIYF.

The chain combines TRBV14 with TRBJ2-1; tentative D call: TRBD2 (6 bases). From germline, CDR1 is SGHDN and CDR2 FVKESK. The CDR3 loop spans 16 amino acids. Trimming cost V 2 bases and J 8 bases, with 19 bases left between them. The CDR3 sequence is CASSQMEDYSGHEQFF. DNA of the CDR3: TGTGCCAGCAGCCAAATGGAGGACTACTCCGGCCATGAGCAGTTCTTC. The whole variable domain, remainder taken from reference TRBV14 and TRBJ2-1, is EAGVTQFPSHSVIEKGQTVTLRCDPISGHDNLYWYRRVMGKEIKFLLHFVKESKQDESGMPNNRFLAERTGGTYSTLKVQPAELEDSGVYFCASSQMEDYSGHEQFFGPGTRLTVL.

This chain's CDR3 is CASSSETGFTEAFF. The DNA of the CDR3 is TGTGCCAGCAGTAGCGAGACAGGGTTCACTGAAGCTTTCTTT. The rearrangement links TRBV28 to TRBJ1-1; 7 bases are shared with TRBD1. V lost 5 bases and J lost 4; bases outside the gene matches: 7. The CDR3 spans 14 residues. CDR1 is MDHEN and CDR2 is SYDVKM in the germline V gene.

This clone was found a few times. The chain has TRBV4-3 and TRBJ2-2, with TRBD2 identical over 9 bases. Germline V CDR1 and CDR2: LGHNA, YSLEER. V was clipped by 0 bases and J by 0 bases; unmatched bases: 5. The CDR3 runs 18 residues. This CDR3 is CASSQESAGGANTGELFF. The CDR3 DNA is TGCGCCAGCAGCCAAGAGAGCGCGGGAGGGGCGAACACCGGGGAGCTGTTTTTT.

The chain combines TRBV25-1 with TRBJ1-5; 7 bases align to TRBD1. The V segment lost 6 bases and the J segment 12 bases; nucleotides outside the gene matches: 8. This CDR3 contains 12 residues. Germline loops: CDR1 MGHDK, CDR2 SYGVNS. In DNA, the CDR3 is TGTGCCAGCAGGGGGGACAGTCCGATCCAGCATTTT. Translating it yields CASRGDSPIQHF.

The chain is built from TRBV6-6 and TRBJ2-3; D may be TRBD2 (6 bases). The CDR3 has 15 amino acids. CDR1 and CDR2 from the germline V gene are MNHNY and SVGAGI (reference sequence). V shed 7 bases and J shed 1 base, with 15 bases lying between them. The CDR3 nucleotides read TGTGCCAGCACGCCCCCGGGGGTCGGCACAGATACGCAGTATTTT. The encoded protein is CASTPPGVGTDTQYF.

With respect to this clone: Additional DNA sequences in this sample encode the identical CDR3. The CDR3 loop is CASSPDSNEQFF. The CDR3 nucleotides are TGTGCCAGCTCACCCGACAGCAATGAGCAGTTCTTC. The chain recombines TRBV18 with TRBJ2-1; possibly TRBD1 for D (5 bases). Trimming pared 3 bases from V and 6 bases from J, leaving 6 bases between. From germline, CDR1 is KGHSH and CDR2 LQKENI. The CDR3 consists of 12 residues.

This chain connects TRBV10-3 to TRBJ2-4, with TRBD2 matching 8 bases. Germline-derived CDR1 and CDR2 are ENHRY and SYGVKD. The CDR3 has 14 amino acids. After removal of 5 bases from V and 6 bases from J, the junction contained 6 bases not matched to a gene. CDR3 in DNA: TGTGCCATCAGTACCACGGGAGGGGGAAACATTCAGTACTTC. Translation gives CAISTTGGGNIQYF.

The chain uses TRBV28 and TRBJ1-3; D unresolved. This CDR3 region has 14 residues. The V end lost 6 bases, the J end lost 6 bases, and 15 bases lay between the germline ends. CDR1 is MDHEN, CDR2 SYDVKM, per germline. The CDR3 DNA sequence: TGTGCCAGCAGAACCCCCCCGCACCCAAACACCATATATTTT. Amino acids: CASRTPPHPNTIYF. Filled out from reference TRBV28 and TRBJ1-3, the complete variable domain reads DVKVTQSSRYLVKRTGEKVFLECVQDMDHENMFWYRQDPGLGLRLIYFSYDVKMKEKGDIPEGYSVSREKKERFSLILESASTNQTSMYLCASRTPPHPNTIYFGEGSWLTVV.

On this clone itself: This sample also contains other DNA sequences that code for the same CDR3. This rearrangement joins TRBV11-3 to TRBJ2-7, with no clear D. There are 13 residues in the CDR3. Between the trimmed V and J ends, which lost 5 bases and 7 bases, there was a span of 15 bases. CDR1 is SGHNT and CDR2 is YENEEA in the germline V gene. The DNA of the CDR3 is TGTGCCAGCAGCCTTACTTCGGTTGGGGAGCAGTACTTC. This codes for CASSLTSVGEQYF.

This clone showed up just once. This same CDR3 is encoded by further DNA sequences in the sample. The chain combines TRBV5-6 with TRBJ2-2, with no clear D. Deletions cut 0 bases from V and 7 bases from J, with 4 bases between. CDR3 length: 12 amino acids. From germline, CDR1 is SGHDT and CDR2 YYEEEE. CDR3 DNA: TGTGCCAGCAGCTTGGTAGTCGGGGAGCTGTTTTTT. It is translated as CASSLVVGELFF.

V and J are TRBV9 and TRBJ1-3; 7 nucleotides agree with TRBD1. The germline V gene has CDR1 SGDLS and CDR2 YYNGEE. J gave up 8 bases and V 3 bases, and 11 bases lay outside the gene matches. The CDR3 runs 15 residues. The CDR3 reads CASSGDSGGMHTIYF. The CDR3 DNA is TGTGCCAGCAGCGGTGATTCAGGGGGTATGCACACCATATATTTT.

This CDR3 is CASSHRTGTGTTYEQYF. The CDR3 coding sequence is TGCGCCAGCAGCCATCGAACCGGGACAGGGACTACCTACGAGCAGTACTTC. The chain has TRBV4-3 and TRBJ2-7; 9 positions agree with TRBD1. This CDR3 comprises 17 residues. Germline V gives CDR1 LGHNA, CDR2 YSLEER. The junction had 11 bases not matched to a gene; V was cut back by 3 bases and J by 2 bases.

The chain employs TRBV4-3 and TRBJ2-1; 12 bases agree with TRBD2. The germline CDR1 and CDR2 sequences are LGHNA and YSLEER. The CDR3 covers 18 residues. The V gene end was trimmed by 0 bases and the J gene end by 8 bases; junction bases not matched to a gene: 11. The CDR3 bases are TGCGCCAGCAGCCAAGAACCCCAGGCTAGCGGGAGGGCCGATGAGCAGTTCTTC. Its protein product is CASSQEPQASGRADEQFF.

This clone has a single count. The chain carries TRBV30 and TRBJ2-5; 8 bases align to TRBD2. Germline CDR1 is GTSNPN and CDR2 is SVGIG (reference sequence). The CDR3 length is 13 residues. The ends lost 5 bases at V and 9 bases at J; junction bases unmatched: 11. CDR3 amino acids: CAWGRTSSTAQYF. Here the CDR3 DNA reads TGTGCCTGGGGACGGACTAGCTCGACAGCCCAGTACTTC.

The rearrangement uses TRBV7-9 and TRBJ1-5; possibly TRBD1 for D (5 bases). The CDR3 spans 17 residues. V was shortened by 1 base and J by 5 bases, with 18 bases between the two germline ends. The V gene's germline CDR1 is SEHNR and CDR2 FQNEAQ (reference sequence). The CDR3 DNA reads TGTGCCAGCAGCTTAGGAATCGGGACCCAAAGCGATCAGCCCCAGCATTTT. Amino acids: CASSLGIGTQSDQPQHF.

V usage is TRBV23-1 and J usage is TRBJ1-5, with D unresolved. TRBV23-1 is sorted into the ORF group, with uncertain function. The CDR3 loop spans 14 amino acids. Trimming took 4 bases from V and 6 from J, leaving 13 bases between them. This CDR3 is CASSPAASGQPQHF. In DNA, the CDR3 is TGCGCCAGCAGTCCGGCAGCATCCGGTCAGCCCCAGCATTTT.

Comments on this clone: At the DNA level, this CDR3 is encoded by other sequences in the same sample as well. The chain recombines TRBV2 with TRBJ2-7, with D possibly being TRBD2 (5 bases). Trimming removed 3 bases from V and 4 bases from J, with 7 bases in between. CDR3 length equals 12 residues. CDR1 is SNHLY, CDR2 FYNNEI, per germline. The CDR3 here is CASSDRGYEQYF. As DNA, the CDR3 is TGTGCCAGCAGTGACCGGGGTTACGAGCAGTACTTC.

Note on this clone: Distinct nucleotide sequences in the sample also encode this CDR3. The chain couples TRBV9 to TRBJ2-7, with 8 bases lining up with TRBD1. Germline V lookup: CDR1 SGDLS, CDR2 YYNGEE. The junction had 1 base not matched to a gene; V was cut back by 0 bases and J by 2 bases. The CDR3 is made up of 14 amino acids. CDR3 bases: TGTGCCAGCAGCGTAGGGACAGGGCCCTACGAGCAGTACTTC. Translation gives CASSVGTGPYEQYF.

The gene calls are TRBV9 and TRBJ2-7; D not resolved. V lost 4 bases and J lost 6, with 20 bases in between. The germline V gene has CDR1 SGDLS and CDR2 YYNGEE. This CDR3 region has 15 residues. The DNA for the CDR3 is TGTGCCAGCAGCCCCCACCTACCAAGTAAGGGCGAGCAGTACTTC. Its protein product is CASSPHLPSKGEQYF.

This chain connects TRBV5-1 to TRBJ2-7; the match to TRBD2 covers 7 bases. Germline V gives CDR1 SGHRS, CDR2 YFSETQ. The CDR3 loop spans 16 amino acids. Germline trimming cut 2 bases from V and 0 bases from J; bases unmatched to any gene: 8. CDR3 region: CASSLGGSGYSYEQYF. Here the CDR3 DNA reads TGCGCCAGCAGCTTAGGTGGTAGCGGGTACTCCTACGAGCAGTACTTC. The complete variable domain, with remaining parts taken from reference TRBV5-1 and TRBJ2-7, reads KAGVTQTPRYLIKTRGQQVTLSCSPISGHRSVSWYQQTPGQGLQFLFEYFSETQRNKGNFPGRFSGRQFSNSRSEMNVSTLELGDSALYLCASSLGGSGYSYEQYFGPGTRLTVT.

V gene TRBV5-1 combines with J gene TRBJ2-2, with D possibly matching TRBD2 (7 bases). The CDR3 has 18 amino acids. V lost 3 bases, J lost 3 bases, and 21 bases lay in between. Looked up from germline, CDR1 is SGHRS and CDR2 is YFSETQ. CDR3 in DNA: TGCGCCAGCAGCTGGGTACCCGGCGGGGGCGCCGACACCGGGGAGCTGTTTTTT. Translation: CASSWVPGGGADTGELFF.

The genes are TRBV5-1 and TRBJ2-7; 8 bases are a match to TRBD2. J gave up 5 bases and V 1 base, and 14 bases lay outside the gene matches. The germline CDR1 and CDR2 sequences are SGHRS and YFSETQ. The CDR3 has 17 amino acids. The CDR3 sequence: CASSLMVGLGSDNEQYF. The CDR3 DNA sequence: TGCGCCAGCAGCTTGATGGTGGGACTAGGTAGCGACAACGAGCAGTACTTC. Filled out from reference TRBV5-1 and TRBJ2-7, the complete variable domain reads KAGVTQTPRYLIKTRGQQVTLSCSPISGHRSVSWYQQTPGQGLQFLFEYFSETQRNKGNFPGRFSGRQFSNSRSEMNVSTLELGDSALYLCASSLMVGLGSDNEQYFGPGTRLTVT.